These 6 T cell receptor beta chains were all obtained from the same sample, sequenced in a study of T cells in Graves' hyperthyroidism and ophthalmopathy (dated by TCRdb to between 2018 and 2020). Receptors were amplified or captured by multiplex PCR. The instrument was an Illumina HiSeq 2000. The TCR beta CDR3 regions were amplified from RNA transcripts. For the first round of RT-PCR on the TCR CDR3, the HTBI primer set was used together with the Qiagen OneStep RT-PCR kit. TCRdb reanalyzed the raw reads on its own, using fastp at Q25 for trimming and MiXCR for clone calling, and kept in-frame beta chains. Rows with one shared CDR3 protein collapse into an entry with the most common genes and DNA. For this sample there are 300,000 to 450,000 distinct CDR3 sequences; approximately 14% appear just once. The ten largest account for 28% of the sample. The sample was blood. The receptors come from a woman aged 18-29 years with Graves' hyperthyroidism that later progressed to Graves' ophthalmopathy.

This clonotype has at least ten counts. This sequence joins TRBV28 and TRBJ2-7; D gene uncertain. Trimming took off 6 bases at V and 2 bases at J, with 14 bases between the two ends. This CDR3 has 14 residues. Germline CDR1 MDHEN, CDR2 SYDVKM. CDR3 residues: CASSLRHTPYEQYF. The CDR3 coding sequence is TGTGCCAGCAGCTTACGACATACACCCTACGAGCAGTACTTC.

This clonotype has a count of ten or more. The chain uses TRBV18 and TRBJ1-1; perhaps TRBD1 as D (5 bases). Germline lookup yields CDR1 KGHSH and CDR2 LQKENI. The CDR3 covers 13 residues. Trimming left V 3 bases short and J 1 base short, with 6 bases between. CDR3 DNA sequence: TGTGCCAGCTCACCGGGACGGAACACTGAAGCTTTCTTT. This gives the protein CASSPGRNTEAFF.

The chain has TRBV5-6 and TRBJ1-1; D remains ambiguous. Between the trimmed V and J ends, which lost 4 bases and 1 base, there was a span of 20 bases. This CDR3 comprises 17 residues. The germline gives CDR1 SGHDT, CDR2 YYEEEE. CDR3 sequence: CASSLIRDKGRNTEAFF. The CDR3, as DNA: TGTGCCAGCAGCCTGATAAGAGATAAGGGAAGGAACACTGAAGCTTTCTTT.

In DNA form, the CDR3 reads TGTGCCAGCAGTGAAGCCGGGGAGAAGGGCCCAGATACGCAGTATTTT. It specifies CASSEAGEKGPDTQYF. The rearrangement uses TRBV2 and TRBJ2-3, with D tentatively TRBD2 (5 bases). Trimming pared 0 bases from V and 4 bases from J, leaving 14 bases between. There are 16 residues in the CDR3. Germline lookup yields CDR1 SNHLY and CDR2 FYNNEI.

This chain connects TRBV5-1 to TRBJ2-7; perhaps TRBD2 as D (5 bases). Germline CDR1 and CDR2: SGHRS and YFSETQ. The CDR3 is 12 residues long. Trimming took 4 bases from V and 7 from J, leaving 12 bases between them. The CDR3 here is CASSDQTGEQYF. The CDR3 DNA follows: TGCGCCAGCAGCGACCAGACGGGAGAGCAGTACTTC. The whole variable domain, filled in from reference TRBV5-1 and TRBJ2-7, reads KAGVTQTPRYLIKTRGQQVTLSCSPISGHRSVSWYQQTPGQGLQFLFEYFSETQRNKGNFPGRFSGRQFSNSRSEMNVSTLELGDSALYLCASSDQTGEQYFGPGTRLTVT.

The chain links TRBV4-3 to TRBJ1-6; D uncertain. Germline CDR1 LGHNA, CDR2 YSLEER. The V end lost 1 base, the J end lost 7 bases, and 5 bases lay between the germline ends. The CDR3 length is 13 residues. CDR3 DNA: TGCGCCAGCAGCCAAGTTTTGAATTCACCCCTCCACTTT. Amino acids: CASSQVLNSPLHF.